One sample yielded the 7 T cell receptor beta chains listed below, sequenced in a study of blood T cells in healthy people across ages. Primed by a sample-barcoded 5' primer and a J-beta primer mix, a second PCR proceeded for roughly 7 to 12 cycles. Each CDR3 protein is one row after TCRdb ran MiXCR on the 5' RACE reads. The sample contains hundreds of thousands of distinct CDR3 sequences, roughly 64% of which appear only once. Sequenced sample: blood. The source of these receptors is a man between 25 and 39 years old in good health.

The chain couples TRBV4-3 to TRBJ2-7; D remains unclear. The better agreement between TRBJ2-5 and the DNA end casts doubt on the J call. The CDR3 is 15 amino acids. From germline, CDR1 is LGHNA and CDR2 YSLEER. The DNA for the CDR3 is TGCGCCAGCGAAGTTGGGCCACCCATGGCCGGGACCCAGTACTTC. Protein sequence: CASEVGPPMAGTQYF.

The gene calls are TRBV11-2 and TRBJ2-7; maybe TRBD1 (5 bases). V lost 3 bases to trimming and J lost 5 bases, with 14 bases between them. Germline lookup yields CDR1 SGHAT and CDR2 FQNNGV. This CDR3 region has 14 residues. The CDR3 sequence is CASSLQGVSNEQYF. CDR3 nucleotides: TGTGCCAGCAGCTTGCAGGGTGTTTCGAACGAGCAGTACTTC.

The V call is TRBV20-1, the J call TRBJ1-2; D possibly corresponds to TRBD1 (6 bases). Germline CDR1 DFQATT, CDR2 SNEGSKA (reference sequence). V was cut by 2 bases and J by 7 bases, with 8 bases left in between. The CDR3 is 11 residues long. CDR3 in amino acids: CSARRGGGYTF. As DNA, the CDR3 is TGCAGTGCTAGAAGAGGGGGTGGCTACACCTTC.

V is TRBV7-2 and J is TRBJ2-3, with 7 bases identical to TRBD2. CDR1 is SGHTA, CDR2 FQGNSA, per germline. J gave up 4 bases and V 3 bases, and 10 bases lay outside the gene matches. This CDR3 spans 16 amino acids. CDR3 in amino acids: CASSFRREGVPDTQYF. Here the CDR3 DNA reads TGTGCCAGCAGCTTTAGGAGGGAGGGCGTGCCAGATACGCAGTATTTT.

This clonotype was observed many times. A much more abundant neighbour one base away suggests this may be a read error. V gene TRBV7-2 combines with J gene TRBJ2-1, with 8 nucleotides matching TRBD2. This CDR3 has 14 amino acids. The ends lost 2 bases at V and 7 bases at J; junction bases unmatched: 4. Germline V lookup: CDR1 SGHTA, CDR2 FQGNSA. This CDR3 reads CASSLRAGVNEQFF. As DNA, the CDR3 is TGTGCCAGCAGCTTAAGAGCGGGAGTGAATGAGCAGTTCTTC.

The rearrangement joins TRBV7-2 to TRBJ2-1; possibly TRBD1 for D (6 bases). Germline CDR1 reads SGHTA; CDR2 reads FQGNSA. This CDR3 region has 18 residues. V lost 2 bases to trimming and J lost 0 bases, with 17 bases between them. As DNA, the CDR3 is TGTGCCAGCAGCTTAAGGTTGACAGGAAGGAGCTCCTACAATGAGCAGTTCTTC. Encoded protein: CASSLRLTGRSSYNEQFF.

The chain has TRBV5-1 and TRBJ2-3; D uncertain. Germline V lookup: CDR1 SGHRS, CDR2 YFSETQ. The CDR3 sequence is 13 residues long. The V end lost 4 bases, the J end lost 5 bases, and 11 bases lay between the germline ends. The CDR3 reads CASSLPPQDTQYF. CDR3 in DNA: TGCGCCAGCAGCCTCCCCCCACAAGATACGCAGTATTTT.